Described below is a single TCR beta chain sequence and its context. What it binds is unknown. The record originates from a study of identical twins. Study findings and constraints: It was possible that invariant MAIT and iNKT cells partly confounded the zero-insertion analyses. Models came in too low on out-of-frame TCR alpha sharing in monozygotic twins. For out-of-frame alpha sequences shared by twins, low generation probability was in excess.

MiXCR, run by TCRdb on the 5' RACE reads, gives a single entry per CDR3 protein. The repertoire holds around 670,000 distinct CDR3 sequences, with approximately 6.1% as singletons. Every donor was a healthy Caucasian. Germline V gene lookup returns CDR1 SQVTM and CDR2 ANQGSEA. The CDR3 has 14 amino acids. Trimming pared 4 bases from V and 8 bases from J, leaving 18 bases between. This chain joins TRBV29-1 and TRBJ2-1, with a possible D match to TRBD1 (5 bases). The sample consisted of naive T cells sorted from blood. This clonotype originated in a man between 18 and 35 years old in good health. CDR3 protein: CSVASSGKGDEQFF. The CDR3 bases are TGCAGCGTTGCGAGCTCTGGAAAAGGGGATGAGCAGTTCTTC.